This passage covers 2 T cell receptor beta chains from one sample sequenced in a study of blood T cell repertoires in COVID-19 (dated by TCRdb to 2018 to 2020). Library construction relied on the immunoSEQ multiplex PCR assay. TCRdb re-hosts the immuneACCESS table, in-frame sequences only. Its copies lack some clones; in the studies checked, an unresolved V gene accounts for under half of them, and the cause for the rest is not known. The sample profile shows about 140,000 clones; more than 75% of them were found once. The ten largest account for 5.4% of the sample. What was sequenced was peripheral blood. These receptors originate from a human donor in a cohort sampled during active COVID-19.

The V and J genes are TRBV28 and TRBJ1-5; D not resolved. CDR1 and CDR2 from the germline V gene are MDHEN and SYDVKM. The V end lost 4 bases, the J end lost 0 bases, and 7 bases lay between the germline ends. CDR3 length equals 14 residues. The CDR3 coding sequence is TGTGCCAGCAGTTCCGAGTATAGCAATCAGCCCCAGCATTTT. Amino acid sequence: CASSSEYSNQPQHF.

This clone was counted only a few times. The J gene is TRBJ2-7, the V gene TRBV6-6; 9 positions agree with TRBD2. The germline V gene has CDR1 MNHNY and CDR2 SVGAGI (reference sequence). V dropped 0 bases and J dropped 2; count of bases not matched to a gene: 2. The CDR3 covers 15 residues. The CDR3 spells CASSYSASGAYEQYF. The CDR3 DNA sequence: TGTGCCAGCAGTTACTCGGCTAGCGGGGCCTACGAGCAGTACTTC.